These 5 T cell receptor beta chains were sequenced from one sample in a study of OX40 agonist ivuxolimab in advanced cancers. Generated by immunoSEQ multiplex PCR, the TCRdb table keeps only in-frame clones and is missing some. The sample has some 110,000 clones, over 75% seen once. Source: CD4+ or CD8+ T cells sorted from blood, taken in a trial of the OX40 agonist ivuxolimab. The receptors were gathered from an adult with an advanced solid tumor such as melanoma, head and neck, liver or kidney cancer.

CDR3: CASSVGPGVGQPQHF. The CDR3 coding sequence is TGTGCCAGCAGCGTAGGCCCAGGGGTAGGTCAGCCCCAGCATTTT. The chain carries TRBV9 and TRBJ1-5, with D perhaps matching TRBD1 (6 bases). V lost 0 bases and J lost 6, with 13 bases in between. Looked up from germline, CDR1 is SGDLS and CDR2 is YYNGEE. The CDR3 runs to 15 residues.

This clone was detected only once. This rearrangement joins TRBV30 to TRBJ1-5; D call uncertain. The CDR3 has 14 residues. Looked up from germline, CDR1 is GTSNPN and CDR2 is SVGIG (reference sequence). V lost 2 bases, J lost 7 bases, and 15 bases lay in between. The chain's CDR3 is CAWSLQEGTQPQHF. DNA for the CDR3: TGTGCCTGGAGTCTCCAGGAGGGTACCCAGCCCCAGCATTTT.

CDR3 amino acids: CASSLFGQITYEQYF. The CDR3 region has the DNA TGTGCCAGCAGTTTATTTGGACAGATAACCTACGAGCAGTACTTC. The genes are TRBV28 and TRBJ2-7, with D possibly being TRBD1 (6 bases). Trimming shortened V by 1 base and J by 2 bases, and 12 bases separated the two germline ends. The CDR3 is 15 amino acids. CDR1 MDHEN and CDR2 SYDVKM come from the germline V gene.

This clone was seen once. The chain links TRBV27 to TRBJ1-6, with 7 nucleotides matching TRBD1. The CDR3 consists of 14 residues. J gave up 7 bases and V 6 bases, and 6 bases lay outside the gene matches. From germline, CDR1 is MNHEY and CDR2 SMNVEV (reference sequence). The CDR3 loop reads CASSRQGWNSPLHF. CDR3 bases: TGTGCCAGCAGCCGACAGGGCTGGAATTCACCCCTCCACTTT.

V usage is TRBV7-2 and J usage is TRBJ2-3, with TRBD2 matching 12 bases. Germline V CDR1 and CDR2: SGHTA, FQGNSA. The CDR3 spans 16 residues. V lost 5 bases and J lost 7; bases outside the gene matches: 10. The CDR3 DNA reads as TGTGCCAGCAGCCAATCTAGCGGGGGGGCTATGAATACGCAGTATTTT. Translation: CASSQSSGGAMNTQYF.